The source of this TCR beta chain is a study of blood T cell repertoires in COVID-19. About the research overall: Sites across the United States, Italy and Spain contributed samples from acute and convalescent COVID-19. The analysed material was cDNA or gDNA that came from T cells, B-cell-depleted T cells, or PBMCs.

The CDR3 extends over 16 amino acids. V was clipped by 4 bases and J by 0 bases; unmatched bases: 4. Germline CDR1 SGHVS, CDR2 FQNEAQ. Original processing methods: Estimation of nucleated cell counts was performed using reference gene primer amplification. Only in-frame clones appear in the TCRdb table, and some are missing; sequencing was by immunoSEQ multiplex PCR. The V and J calls and clone size come from that table; D and trimming were worked out from the DNA. Seen here are some 300,000 clones, around 84% observed once, and the top ten hold about 1.2%. This sequence was found in a man in his 70s with acute or convalescent COVID-19. Sequenced material: peripheral blood. V and J are TRBV7-8 and TRBJ2-7, with 12 bases lining up with TRBD2. The chain's CDR3 is CASSSRTSGTSYEQYF. For the CDR3, the DNA is TGTGCCAGCAGCTCTAGGACTAGCGGGACCTCCTACGAGCAGTACTTC.